These T cell receptor beta chains were read from a single sample in a study of cytomegalovirus exposure and HLA in healthy donors. Profiling relied on immunoSEQ multiplex PCR, and the TCRdb table lists in-frame clones only, not all of them. Here the sample spans under 150,000 clones, 65% to 85% being singletons. The sample comprised PBMCs. The receptor set was obtained from a woman in her late teens or twenties in good health and CMV-seronegative. CDR3s include the opening cysteine and the closing phenylalanine or tryptophan. The D gene is left open where the match is weak. Clone size is not always given. Where it is, it says once, few, many or a class for expanded clones.

v_gene	d_gene	abundance	j_gene	CDR3nt	CDR3aa
TRBV5-6	-	-	TRBJ2-7	TGTGCCAGCAGCTTGATTAGCTCCTACGAGCAGTACTTC	CASSLISSYEQYF
TRBV30	TRBD1	-	TRBJ1-5	TGTGCCTGGGACCGGGACAGGGGGCAGGGACGGCCCCAGCATTTT	CAWDRDRGQGRPQHF
TRBV6-5	-	few	TRBJ1-1	TGTGCCACCGAGGAGTTGGAAAACACTGAAGCTTTCTTT	CATEELENTEAFF
TRBV5-4	-	-	TRBJ1-3	TGTGCTTGGCGCCGGGATTACTCTGGAAACACCATATATTTT	CAWRRDYSGNTIYF
TRBV4-2	-	once	TRBJ1-1	TGTGCCAGCAGCCAAGATCCGGGGGAATCGAACACTGAAGCTTTCTTT	CASSQDPGESNTEAFF
TRBV2	TRBD2	-	TRBJ2-1	TGTGCCAGCAAAAAGGCTAGCGGGAGTCTGGAGCAGTTCTTC	CASKKASGSLEQFF
TRBV10-1	-	-	TRBJ2-1	TGCGCCAGCAGTGGTGGGAGCTCCTACAATGAGCAGTTCTTC	CASSGGSSYNEQFF
TRBV6-5	-	few	TRBJ2-2	TGTGCCTCAGGGAGGACCGGGGAGCTGTTTTTT	CASGRTGELFF
TRBV10-2	-	once	TRBJ2-6	TGCGCCAGCCGGAGACCCTCTGGGGCCAACGTCCTGACTTTC	CASRRPSGANVLTF
TRBV5-4	-	-	TRBJ1-4	TGTGCCAGCAGCTTGGCCGACGACAGTAATGAAAAACTGTTTTTT	CASSLADDSNEKLFF
TRBV4-1	TRBD1	-	TRBJ1-5	TGCGCCGGCAGCCACGATCTGACAGGGTTCAATCAGCCCCAGCATTTT	CAGSHDLTGFNQPQHF
TRBV30	-	-	TRBJ2-7	TGTGCCTGGAAGGGAGAGGATCTCTACGAGCAGTACTTC	CAWKGEDLYEQYF
TRBV5-1	-	-	TRBJ2-3	TGCGCCAGCAGCCGTGGACTGCAGAACACAGATACGCAGTATTTT	CASSRGLQNTDTQYF
TRBV6-1	-	-	TRBJ1-5	TGTGCCAGCAGTGAAGCGCGGTGGGAGGCTGGGCAGCCCCAGCATTTT	CASSEARWEAGQPQHF
TRBV5-1	-	-	TRBJ2-2	TGCGCCAGCAGCTTGGTCGGTAACGCGAACACCGGGGAGCTGTTTTTT	CASSLVGNANTGELFF
TRBV30	-	-	TRBJ2-7	TGTGCCTGGAGTGTTTTAGCGGCAGAGCAGTACTTC	CAWSVLAAEQYF
TRBV7-9	-	-	TRBJ2-7	TGTGCCAGCAGTTCGGACGAGGGCGAGCAGTACTTC	CASSSDEGEQYF
TRBV15	-	once	TRBJ2-4	TGTGCCACCAGCAGAGATCAATACAGGGATAAAAACATTCAGTACTTC	CATSRDQYRDKNIQYF
TRBV28	TRBD1	-	TRBJ2-3	TGTGCCAGCAGTTCCTCCGGGACAGGGAAAGATACGCAGTATTTT	CASSSSGTGKDTQYF
TRBV6-1	-	-	TRBJ1-1	TGTGCCAGCAGGACAGGTCTCACTAACACTGAAGCTTTCTTT	CASRTGLTNTEAFF
TRBV5-1	-	-	TRBJ2-5	TGCGCCAGCAGCTTGGGGTCAGGACAAGAGACCCAGTACTTC	CASSLGSGQETQYF
TRBV19	-	-	TRBJ2-3	TGTGCCAGTAGGCTCAGGGGTGTAGCAGATACGCAGTATTTT	CASRLRGVADTQYF
TRBV4-1	-	-	TRBJ1-2	TGCGCCAGCAGCCTGATTGACAGTGGCGTCGGGTATGGCTACACCTTC	CASSLIDSGVGYGYTF
TRBV5-4	-	-	TRBJ1-2	TGTGCCAGCAGCCCGGCGGGGGGCTCTCACTATGGCTACACCTTC	CASSPAGGSHYGYTF
TRBV2	TRBD2	-	TRBJ2-1	TGTGCCAGCAGGAGGGAAGGACTAGCAGGATATGAGCAGTTCTTC	CASRREGLAGYEQFF